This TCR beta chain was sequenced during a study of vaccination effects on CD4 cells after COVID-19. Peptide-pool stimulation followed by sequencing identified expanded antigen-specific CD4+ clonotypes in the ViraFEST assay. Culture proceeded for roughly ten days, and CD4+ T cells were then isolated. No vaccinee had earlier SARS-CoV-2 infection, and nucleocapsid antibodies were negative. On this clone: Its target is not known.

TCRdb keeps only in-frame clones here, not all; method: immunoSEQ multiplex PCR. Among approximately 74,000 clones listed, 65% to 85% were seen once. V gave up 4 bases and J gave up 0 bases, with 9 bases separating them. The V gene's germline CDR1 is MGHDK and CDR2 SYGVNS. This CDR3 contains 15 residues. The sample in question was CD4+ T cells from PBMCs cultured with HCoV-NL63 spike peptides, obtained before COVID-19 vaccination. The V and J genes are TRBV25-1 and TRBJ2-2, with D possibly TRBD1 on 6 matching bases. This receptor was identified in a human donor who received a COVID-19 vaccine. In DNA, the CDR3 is TGTGCCAGCAGTGCGAGACAGGCGAACACCGGGGAGCTGTTTTTT. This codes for CASSARQANTGELFF.